Following are 22 T cell receptor beta chains from one sample sequenced in a study of OX40 agonist ivuxolimab in advanced cancers. Some clones are missing from TCRdb's copy, which holds only in-frame ones; the method was immunoSEQ multiplex PCR. The repertoire holds just over 90,000 clones, 80% to 95% seen once, with 3% to 3.5% in the top ten. The sample consisted of CD4+ or CD8+ T cells sorted from blood, taken in a trial of the OX40 agonist ivuxolimab. Receptor source: an adult with an advanced solid tumor such as melanoma, head and neck, liver or kidney cancer.

V gene TRBV6-5 combines with J gene TRBJ1-5; no definite D call. This CDR3 region has 13 residues. Trimming took off 4 bases at V and 3 bases at J, with 7 bases between the two ends. Germline CDR1 is MNHEY and CDR2 is SVGAGI. The CDR3 sequence: CASSSGVNQPQHF. The CDR3 DNA reads TGTGCCAGCAGTTCGGGCGTCAATCAGCCCCAGCATTTT.

V is TRBV19 and J is TRBJ2-3, with 8 bases aligning to TRBD1. Germline loops: CDR1 LNHDA, CDR2 SQIVND (reference sequence). This CDR3 has 14 residues. Trimming at V came to 5 bases and at J to 3 bases, leaving 4 bases not matched to a gene. CDR3 DNA sequence: TGTGCCAGTAGTCTGGACAGGGAGACAGATACGCAGTATTTT. This gives the protein CASSLDRETDTQYF.

The chain has TRBV2 and TRBJ1-4; D is undetermined. The length of the CDR3 is 12 residues. Germline CDR1 is SNHLY and CDR2 is FYNNEI. The V end lost 7 bases, the J end lost 0 bases, and 3 bases lay between the germline ends. CDR3 amino acids: CASTATNEKLFF. CDR3 coding DNA: TGTGCCAGCACCGCAACTAATGAAAAACTGTTTTTT.

J is TRBJ2-2 and V is TRBV2; D not certain. The CDR3 totals 12 residues. The V and J ends lost 11 bases and 1 base respectively, with 8 bases between them. CDR1 is SNHLY and CDR2 is FYNNEI in the germline V gene. The CDR3 DNA reads as TGTGCCTGCCCTAAGAACACCGGGGAGCTGTTTTTT. Its protein product is CACPKNTGELFF.

This chain joins TRBV27 and TRBJ2-5; D remains unclear. The V gene's germline CDR1 is MNHEY and CDR2 SMNVEV (reference sequence). Trimming cost V 2 bases and J 5 bases, with 9 bases left between them. There are 13 residues in the CDR3. The CDR3 here is CASSLPSGETQYF. Here the CDR3 DNA reads TGTGCCAGCAGTTTACCGTCTGGGGAGACCCAGTACTTC.

The V and J genes are TRBV19 and TRBJ2-7; D uncertain. The CDR3 length is 14 residues. V was shortened by 3 bases and J by 0 bases, with 9 bases between the two germline ends. The germline CDR1 and CDR2 sequences are LNHDA and SQIVND (reference sequence). The CDR3 loop is CASSIGDSSYEQYF. The CDR3 DNA reads as TGTGCCAGTAGTATCGGCGACTCCTCCTACGAGCAGTACTTC.

A note on this clone: At one boundary the junction diverges from the germline segment, which might be a read error. Distinct nucleotide sequences in the sample also encode this CDR3. The chain has TRBV7-8 and TRBJ1-6, with D perhaps matching TRBD1 (6 bases). Germline CDR1 SGHVS, CDR2 FQNEAQ. The CDR3 runs to 16 residues. CDR3 residues: CASSLGPGTRDSPLHF. The CDR3 nucleotides read TGTGCCAGCAGCTTAGGTCCCGGGACAAGGGATTCGCCCCTCCACTTT.

The chain's CDR3 is CSVGREAFF. CDR3 sequence (DNA): TGCAGCGTTGGCCGAGAAGCTTTCTTT. The rearrangement links TRBV29-1 to TRBJ1-1; no definite D call. The CDR3 is made up of 9 amino acids. Per germline, CDR1 SQVTM and CDR2 ANQGSEA. V dropped 4 bases and J dropped 8 bases, with 5 bases sitting between them.

The chain combines TRBV30 with TRBJ1-4; tentatively, D is TRBD1 (5 bases). CDR1 is GTSNPN, CDR2 SVGIG, per germline (reference sequence). The CDR3 extends over 13 amino acids. V lost 5 bases, J lost 7 bases, and 14 bases lay in between. Here the CDR3 reads CAWAKGSGEKLFF. In DNA form, the CDR3 reads TGTGCCTGGGCTAAGGGGAGCGGTGAAAAACTGTTTTTT. The whole variable domain, remainder taken from reference TRBV30 and TRBJ1-4, is SQTIHQWPATLVQPVGSPLSLECTVEGTSNPNLYWYRQAAGRGLQLLFYSVGIGQISSEVPQNLSASRPQDRQFILSSKKLLLSDSGFYLCAWAKGSGEKLFFGSGTQLSVL.

The chain is built from TRBV18 and TRBJ2-1; 7 bases align to TRBD1. The CDR3 has 16 residues. CDR1 KGHSH and CDR2 LQKENI come from the germline V gene. Trimming took 1 base from V and 3 from J; bases not matched to a gene: 6. The DNA for the CDR3 is TGTGCCAGCTCACCACTTAAGGGGGCGAACTACAATGAGCAGTTCTTC. It specifies CASSPLKGANYNEQFF. The full variable domain, rest sourced from reference TRBV18 and TRBJ2-1, is NAGVMQNPRHLVRRRGQEARLRCSPMKGHSHVYWYRQLPEEGLKFMVYLQKENIIDESGMPKERFSAEFPKEGPSILRIQQVVRGDSAAYFCASSPLKGANYNEQFFGPGTRLTVL.

CDR3 sequence reads: CASSESGREGTENGYTF. CDR3 bases: TGTGCCAGCAGTGAATCGGGTAGGGAAGGGACGGAGAATGGCTACACCTTC. This chain uses TRBV6-1 with TRBJ1-2; D might be TRBD1 (5 bases). The CDR3 has 17 amino acids. Germline assignment: CDR1 MNHNS and CDR2 SASEGT. Trimming stripped 2 bases from V and 6 bases from J, with 22 bases between.

The chain recombines TRBV6-9 with TRBJ1-1; a weak D match, TRBD1 (5 bases). V dropped 6 bases and J dropped 4 bases, with 15 bases sitting between them. The germline V gene has CDR1 MNHGY and CDR2 SVAAGI. This CDR3 contains 14 residues. The CDR3 DNA reads TGTGCCAGCAGCCGCACAAGGGGTTTCACTGAAGCTTTCTTT. Translated: CASSRTRGFTEAFF.

The rearrangement links TRBV5-5 to TRBJ2-7, with D perhaps given as TRBD1 or TRBD2 (5 bases each). Trimming removed 2 bases from V and 1 base from J, with 13 bases in between. Germline V gene lookup returns CDR1 SGHKS and CDR2 YYEKEE (reference sequence). There are 15 residues in the CDR3. CDR3 residues: CASSFTAGASYEQYF. CDR3 DNA: TGTGCCAGCAGCTTTACAGCCGGGGCTTCCTACGAGCAGTACTTC.

This clone was picked up a small number of times. The chain combines TRBV5-5 with TRBJ2-2; 7 bases match TRBD1. The germline CDR1 and CDR2 sequences are SGHKS and YYEKEE (reference sequence). The CDR3 length is 15 residues. Germline trimming cut 5 bases from V and 4 bases from J; bases unmatched to any gene: 8. The CDR3 DNA is TGTGCCAGCAGTCCCACAGGGGCGACCACCGGGGAGCTGTTTTTT. Its translation is CASSPTGATTGELFF.

CDR3 region: CASSTRQGPSGNTIYF. The CDR3 nucleotides are TGCGCCAGCAGCACCCGACAGGGCCCCTCTGGAAACACCATATATTTT. The chain links TRBV5-1 to TRBJ1-3; 7 bases match TRBD1. The V segment lost 4 bases and the J segment 0 bases; nucleotides outside the gene matches: 7. The CDR3 extends over 16 amino acids. Germline V gene lookup returns CDR1 SGHRS and CDR2 YFSETQ.

The chain recombines TRBV4-1 with TRBJ1-4, with D maybe TRBD1 (5 bases). Trimming left V 3 bases short and J 7 bases short, with 21 bases between. Germline CDR1 reads MGHRA; CDR2 reads YSYEKL. The CDR3 is 17 amino acids. CDR3 sequence: CASSHDPGGMTFEKLFF. The CDR3 DNA is TGCGCCAGCAGCCACGACCCCGGGGGGATGACTTTTGAAAAACTGTTTTTT.

This rearrangement joins TRBV5-5 to TRBJ2-7, with 9 bases identical to TRBD2. This CDR3 is 14 amino acids long. CDR1 is SGHKS, CDR2 YYEKEE, per germline (reference sequence). V gave up 2 bases and J gave up 4 bases; unmatched junction bases: 4. The CDR3 sequence is CASSFGGGAYEQYF. The CDR3 DNA is TGTGCCAGCAGCTTTGGCGGGGGGGCTTACGAGCAGTACTTC.

This clone has only one observation. This chain links TRBV30 with TRBJ1-1, with a weak D call TRBD1 (5 bases). The CDR3 runs to 14 residues. Trimming took off 5 bases at V and 2 bases at J, with 15 bases between the two ends. CDR1 and CDR2 from the germline V gene are GTSNPN and SVGIG (reference sequence). CDR3 sequence (DNA): TGTGCCTGGGAGCCGGGACTGATTAACACTGAAGCTTTCTTT. Translated, it gives CAWEPGLINTEAFF. Filled out from reference TRBV30 and TRBJ1-1, the complete variable domain reads SQTIHQWPATLVQPVGSPLSLECTVEGTSNPNLYWYRQAAGRGLQLLFYSVGIGQISSEVPQNLSASRPQDRQFILSSKKLLLSDSGFYLCAWEPGLINTEAFFGQGTRLTVV.

V usage is TRBV27 and J usage is TRBJ1-1; D is unclear. Germline values: CDR1 MNHEY, CDR2 SMNVEV (reference sequence). The CDR3 has 11 residues. The ends were cut back, 6 bases at V and 2 bases at J, with 4 bases in the middle. CDR3 loop: CASRANTEAFF. The CDR3 coding sequence is TGTGCCAGCAGGGCAAACACTGAAGCTTTCTTT.

The V and J genes are TRBV5-4 and TRBJ2-7; TRBD1 might be the D (6 bases). Germline CDR1 reads SGHNT; CDR2 reads YYREEE (reference sequence). Trimming pared 1 base from V and 7 bases from J, leaving 15 bases between. This CDR3 is 14 amino acids long. The CDR3 bases are TGTGCCAGCAGCTTGTACCGGGACACTGTGGAGCAGTACTTC. Translating gives CASSLYRDTVEQYF.

The J gene is TRBJ2-2, the V gene TRBV27; weak D call: TRBD2 (5 bases). V was pared by 1 base and J by 3 bases, with 12 bases between. The V gene's germline CDR1 is MNHEY and CDR2 SMNVEV (reference sequence). The CDR3 loop spans 16 amino acids. In DNA, the CDR3 is TGTGCCAGCAGTTTATATGGGAGTGGGGACACCGGGGAGCTGTTTTTT. It is translated as CASSLYGSGDTGELFF.

The chain has TRBV6-5 and TRBJ2-1, with D unclear. The CDR3 sequence is 13 residues long. Germline V gene lookup returns CDR1 MNHEY and CDR2 SVGAGI. Deletions cut 0 bases from V and 7 bases from J, with 7 bases between. The CDR3 DNA reads as TGTGCCAGCAGTTACTCGAAGGTTAATGAGCAGTTCTTC. Translated, it gives CASSYSKVNEQFF.